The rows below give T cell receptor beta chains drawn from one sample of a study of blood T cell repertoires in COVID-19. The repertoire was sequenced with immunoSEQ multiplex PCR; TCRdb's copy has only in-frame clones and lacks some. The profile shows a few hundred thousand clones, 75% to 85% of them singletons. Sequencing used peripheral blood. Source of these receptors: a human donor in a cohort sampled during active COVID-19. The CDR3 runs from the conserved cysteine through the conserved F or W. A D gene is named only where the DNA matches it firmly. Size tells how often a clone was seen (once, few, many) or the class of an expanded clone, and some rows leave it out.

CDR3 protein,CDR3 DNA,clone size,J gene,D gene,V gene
CASSPLAGDNEQYF,TGCGCCAGCAGCCCACTAGCGGGGGACAACGAGCAGTACTTC,many,TRBJ2-7,TRBD2,TRBV5-1
CASSHLRGGFRADTQYF,TGTGCCAGCAGCCACTTAAGGGGCGGCTTTCGGGCAGATACGCAGTATTTT,once,TRBJ2-3,-,TRBV3-1/TRBV3-2
CASSQDGQRGTNEKLFF,TGTGCCAGCAGCCAAGACGGTCAGCGGGGGACTAATGAAAAACTGTTTTTT,few,TRBJ1-4,-,TRBV14
CASSLPRLAGEYTGELFF,TGTGCCAGCAGCTTACCTCGACTAGCGGGGGAGTACACCGGGGAGCTGTTTTTT,-,TRBJ2-2,TRBD2,TRBV7-6
CATTGASGGYEQYF,TGTGCCACTACGGGGGCTAGCGGGGGGTACGAGCAGTACTTC,once,TRBJ2-7,TRBD2,TRBV7-2
CASSQLQGNEQYF,TGTGCCAGCAGTCAACTACAGGGGAACGAGCAGTACTTC,once,TRBJ2-7,TRBD1,TRBV2
CASSFYLGEQYF,TGTGCCAGCAGTTTCTATCTCGGCGAGCAGTACTTC,-,TRBJ2-7,-,TRBV5-6
CAWSPSGNSGNTIYF,TGTGCCTGGAGCCCGTCGGGAAACTCTGGAAACACCATATATTTT,-,TRBJ1-3,-,TRBV30
CASSSGTGEYSNQPQHF,TGTGCCAGTAGTTCAGGGACAGGGGAATATAGCAATCAGCCCCAGCATTTT,-,TRBJ1-5,TRBD1,TRBV19
CASKEASPYEQFF,TGTGCCAGCAAGGAGGCCTCGCCCTATGAGCAGTTCTTC,-,TRBJ2-1,-,TRBV6-5
CASSGETGDELFF,TGTGCCAGCAGCGGAGAAACAGGGGACGAGCTGTTTTTT,-,TRBJ2-2,TRBD1,TRBV9
CASRKPNSYEQYF,TGTGCCAGCAGGAAGCCAAACTCCTACGAGCAGTACTTC,-,TRBJ2-7,-,TRBV6-4
CASSPRNEKLFF,TGTGCCAGCAGTCCCCGTAATGAAAAACTGTTTTTT,-,TRBJ1-4,-,TRBV27
CASSPPTGANVYGYTF,TGTGCCAGCTCTCCCCCAACAGGGGCCAATGTCTATGGCTACACCTTC,-,TRBJ1-2,TRBD1,TRBV18
CSVDGGGTQYF,TGCAGCGTTGACGGGGGGGGTACCCAGTACTTC,once,TRBJ2-5,TRBD2,TRBV29-1
CATGGSGEGEEKLFF,TGTGCCACCGGCGGATCAGGGGAAGGTGAGGAAAAACTGTTTTTT,few,TRBJ1-4,-,TRBV19
CASSLFRQGSSRTTRREQYF,TGTGCCAGCAGTTTATTCCGACAGGGGTCATCGAGGACTACAAGAAGGGAGCAGTACTTC,-,TRBJ2-7,TRBD1,TRBV28
CASQAGVFTGELFF,TGTGCCAGTCAAGCGGGGGTTTTTACCGGGGAGCTGTTTTTT,-,TRBJ2-2,TRBD2,TRBV19
CATRDRAFETQYF,TGTGCCACCAGGGACAGGGCGTTCGAGACCCAGTACTTC,-,TRBJ2-5,TRBD1,TRBV6-5
CASSDRVREKLFF,TGTGCCAGTTCGGACAGGGTGCGTGAAAAACTGTTTTTT,-,TRBJ1-4,TRBD1,TRBV19
CASSLGDRGINEQFF,TGCGCCAGCAGCTTGGGGGACAGGGGGATCAATGAGCAGTTCTTC,-,TRBJ2-1,TRBD1,TRBV5-1
CASSQGLLAANTGELFF,TGTGCCAGCAGCCAAGGGCTTTTGGCCGCGAACACCGGGGAGCTGTTTTTT,-,TRBJ2-2,-,TRBV3-1/TRBV3-2
CASSLTGSKNIQYF,TGTGCCAGCAGCCTGACAGGGTCCAAAAACATTCAGTACTTC,-,TRBJ2-4,TRBD1,TRBV5-4
CASSLVAGGRADTQYF,TGTGCCAGCAGCTTGGTGGCGGGGGGGCGCGCAGATACGCAGTATTTT,-,TRBJ2-3,TRBD2,TRBV5-4
CASSLIDEKLFF,TGTGCCAGCAGTTTAATCGATGAAAAACTGTTTTTT,-,TRBJ1-4,-,TRBV12-3/TRBV12-4
CASSYGSGRGGDTF,TGTGCCAGCAGTTATGGGTCTGGGAGGGGCGGCGACACCTTC,-,TRBJ1-2,-,TRBV6-2/TRBV6-3
CASRPRGDRGYEQYF,TGTGCCAGCAGACCCAGGGGGGACAGGGGCTACGAGCAGTACTTC,-,TRBJ2-7,TRBD1,TRBV6-5
CASSEVGSWAFF,TGTGCCAGCAGTGAGGTCGGGAGTTGGGCTTTCTTT,-,TRBJ1-1,-,TRBV2
CASRRVTSGVIGTGELFF,TGTGCCAGTAGGAGGGTGACTAGCGGGGTAATCGGCACCGGGGAGCTGTTTTTT,-,TRBJ2-2,TRBD2,TRBV19
CASSQGTGAYGYTF,TGCGCCAGCAGCCAAGGGACGGGAGCCTATGGCTACACCTTC,-,TRBJ1-2,-,TRBV4-1
CASSFRQSNTGELFF,TGCGCCAGCAGCTTCCGACAGAGTAACACCGGGGAGCTGTTTTTT,-,TRBJ2-2,-,TRBV5-1
CASTRGYTATEAFF,TGTGCCAGCACGAGAGGTTATACGGCCACTGAAGCTTTCTTT,-,TRBJ1-1,-,TRBV2